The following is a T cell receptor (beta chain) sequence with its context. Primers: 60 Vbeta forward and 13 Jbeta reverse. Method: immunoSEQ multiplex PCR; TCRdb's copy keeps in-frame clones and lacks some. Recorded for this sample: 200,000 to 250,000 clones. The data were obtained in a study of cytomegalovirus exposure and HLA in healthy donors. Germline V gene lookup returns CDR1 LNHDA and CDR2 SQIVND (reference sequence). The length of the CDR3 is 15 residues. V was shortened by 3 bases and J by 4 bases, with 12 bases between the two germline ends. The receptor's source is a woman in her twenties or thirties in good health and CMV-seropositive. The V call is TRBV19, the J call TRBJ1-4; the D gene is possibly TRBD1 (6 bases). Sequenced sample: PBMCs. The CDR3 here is CASSIQDRSNEKLFF. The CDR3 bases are TGTGCCAGTAGTATTCAGGACAGAAGTAATGAAAAACTGTTTTTT. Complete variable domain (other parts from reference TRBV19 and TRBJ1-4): DGGITQSPKYLFRKEGQNVTLSCEQNLNHDAMYWYRQDPGQGLRLIYYSQIVNDFQKGDIAEGYSVSREKKESFPLTVTSAQKNPTAFYLCASSIQDRSNEKLFFGSGTQLSVL.